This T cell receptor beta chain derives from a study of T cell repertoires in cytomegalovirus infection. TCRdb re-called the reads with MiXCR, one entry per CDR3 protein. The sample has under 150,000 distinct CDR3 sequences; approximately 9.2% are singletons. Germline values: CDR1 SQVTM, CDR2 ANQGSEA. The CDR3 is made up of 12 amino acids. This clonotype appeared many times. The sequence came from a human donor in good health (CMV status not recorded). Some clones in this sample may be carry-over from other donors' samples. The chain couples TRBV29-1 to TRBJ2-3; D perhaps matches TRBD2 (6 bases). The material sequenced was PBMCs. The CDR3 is CSFSGDTDTQYF. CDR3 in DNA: TGCAGTTTCTCGGGGGACACAGATACGCAGTATTTT.